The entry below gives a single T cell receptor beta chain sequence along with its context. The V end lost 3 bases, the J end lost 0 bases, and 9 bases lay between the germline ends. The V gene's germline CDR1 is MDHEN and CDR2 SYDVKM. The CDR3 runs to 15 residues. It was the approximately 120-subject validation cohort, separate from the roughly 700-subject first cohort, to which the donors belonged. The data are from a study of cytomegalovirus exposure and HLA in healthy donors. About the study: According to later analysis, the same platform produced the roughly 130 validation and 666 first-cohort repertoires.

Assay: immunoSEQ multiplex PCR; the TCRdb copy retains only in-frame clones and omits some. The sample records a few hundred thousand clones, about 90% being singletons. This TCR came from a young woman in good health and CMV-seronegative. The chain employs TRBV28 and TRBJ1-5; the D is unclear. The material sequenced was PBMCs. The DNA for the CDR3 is TGTGCCAGCAGTTTTCGGACTGCTAGCAATCAGCCCCAGCATTTT. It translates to CASSFRTASNQPQHF.